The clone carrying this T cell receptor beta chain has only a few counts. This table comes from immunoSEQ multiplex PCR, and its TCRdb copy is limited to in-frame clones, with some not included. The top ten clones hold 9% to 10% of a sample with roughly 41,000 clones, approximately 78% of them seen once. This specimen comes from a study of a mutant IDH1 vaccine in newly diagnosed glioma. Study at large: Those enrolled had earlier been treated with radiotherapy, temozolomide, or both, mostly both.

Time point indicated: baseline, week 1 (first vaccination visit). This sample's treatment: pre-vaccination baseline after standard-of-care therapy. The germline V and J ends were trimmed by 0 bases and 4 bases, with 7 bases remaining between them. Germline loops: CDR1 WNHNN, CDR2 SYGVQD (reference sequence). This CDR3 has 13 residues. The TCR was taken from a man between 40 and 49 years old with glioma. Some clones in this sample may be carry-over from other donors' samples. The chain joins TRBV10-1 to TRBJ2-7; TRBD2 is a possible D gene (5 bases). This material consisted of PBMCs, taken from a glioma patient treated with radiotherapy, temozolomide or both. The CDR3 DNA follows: TGCGCCAGCAGTGAGTCGACGGGATACGAGCAGTACTTC. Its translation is CASSESTGYEQYF.